This TCR beta chain was retrieved from a study of radiation and T cells in renal cell carcinoma. CDR3 length: 15 residues. Unmatched junction bases numbered 2, after V lost 4 bases and J lost 1 base. CDR1 is SGHRS, CDR2 YFSETQ, per germline. Sequencing used immunoSEQ multiplex PCR; TCRdb keeps in-frame clones, though not all of them. This sample carries 75,000 to 90,000 clones, about 89% of them seen once, and the ten largest clones take over 5.5%. As for time point: blood 4 weeks post-SBRT, at nephrectomy. Treatment described: 15 Gy SBRT to primary tumor, nephrectomy 4 weeks later. Nephrectomy followed 15 Gy stereotactic body radiation by 4 weeks.

The sample here was blood, taken from a patient whose treatment included radiotherapy and nephrectomy. The J gene is TRBJ2-3, the V gene TRBV5-1, with 11 bases matching TRBD2. This receptor was identified in a woman in her 70s with renal cell carcinoma. CDR3 DNA: TGCGCCAGCAGCGTAGCGGGGGGGCGCACAGATACGCAGTATTTT. It specifies CASSVAGGRTDTQYF.